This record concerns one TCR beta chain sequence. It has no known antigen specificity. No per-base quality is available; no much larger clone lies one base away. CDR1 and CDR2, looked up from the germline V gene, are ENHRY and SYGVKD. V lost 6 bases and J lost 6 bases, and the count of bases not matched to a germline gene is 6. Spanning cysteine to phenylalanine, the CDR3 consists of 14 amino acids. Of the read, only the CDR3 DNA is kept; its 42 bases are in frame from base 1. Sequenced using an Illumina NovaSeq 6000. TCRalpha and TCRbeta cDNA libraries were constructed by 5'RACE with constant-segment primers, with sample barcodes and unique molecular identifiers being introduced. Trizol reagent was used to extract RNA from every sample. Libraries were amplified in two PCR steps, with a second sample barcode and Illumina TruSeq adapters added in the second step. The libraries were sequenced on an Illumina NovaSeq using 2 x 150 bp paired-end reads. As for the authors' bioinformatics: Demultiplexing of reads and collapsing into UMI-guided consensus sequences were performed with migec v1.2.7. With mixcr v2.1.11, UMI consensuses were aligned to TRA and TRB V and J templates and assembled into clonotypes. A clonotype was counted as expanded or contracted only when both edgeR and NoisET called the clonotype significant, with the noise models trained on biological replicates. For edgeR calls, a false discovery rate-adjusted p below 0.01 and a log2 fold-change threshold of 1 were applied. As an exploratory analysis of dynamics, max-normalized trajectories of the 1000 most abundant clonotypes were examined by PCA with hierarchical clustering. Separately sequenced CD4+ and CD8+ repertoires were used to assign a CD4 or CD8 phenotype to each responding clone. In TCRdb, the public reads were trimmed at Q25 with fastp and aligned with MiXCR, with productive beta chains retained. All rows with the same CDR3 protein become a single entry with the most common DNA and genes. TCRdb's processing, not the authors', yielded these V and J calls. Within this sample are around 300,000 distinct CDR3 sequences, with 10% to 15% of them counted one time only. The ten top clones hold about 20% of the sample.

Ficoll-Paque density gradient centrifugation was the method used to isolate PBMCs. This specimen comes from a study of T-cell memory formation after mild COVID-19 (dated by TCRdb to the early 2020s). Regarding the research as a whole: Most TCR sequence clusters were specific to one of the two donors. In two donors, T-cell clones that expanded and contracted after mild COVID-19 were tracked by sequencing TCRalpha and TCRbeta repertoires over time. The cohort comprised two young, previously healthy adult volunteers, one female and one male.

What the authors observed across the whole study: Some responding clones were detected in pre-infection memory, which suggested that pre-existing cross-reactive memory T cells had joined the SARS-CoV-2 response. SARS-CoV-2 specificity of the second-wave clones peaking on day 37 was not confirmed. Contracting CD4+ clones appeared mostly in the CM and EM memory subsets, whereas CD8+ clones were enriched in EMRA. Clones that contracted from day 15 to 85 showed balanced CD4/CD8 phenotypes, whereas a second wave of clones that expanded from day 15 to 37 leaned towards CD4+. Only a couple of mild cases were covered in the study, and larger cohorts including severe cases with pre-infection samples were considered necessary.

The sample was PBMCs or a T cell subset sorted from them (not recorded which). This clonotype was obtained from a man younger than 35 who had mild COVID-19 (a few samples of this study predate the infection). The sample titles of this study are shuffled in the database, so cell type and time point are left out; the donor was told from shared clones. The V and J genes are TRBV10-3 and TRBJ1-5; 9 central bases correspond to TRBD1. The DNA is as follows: TGTGCCATCAGCGGGGGACAGGGCGGTCAGCCCCAGCATTTT. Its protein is CAISGGQGGQPQHF.